This T cell receptor beta chain came from a study of cytomegalovirus exposure and HLA in healthy donors. About the research overall: A prior study identified approximately 110 million unique TCR beta sequences from roughly 180 million T cells. Findings of the study overall: Later on, an analysis found that several of the most significant clusters appeared to be linked to common viral pathogens, which included parvovirus B19. Productive status was seen about 90% or about 30% of the time for most TCR beta V segments in an earlier analysis.

V lost 4 bases to trimming and J lost 2 bases, with 18 bases between them. Germline CDR1 and CDR2: PRHDT and FYEKMQ (reference sequence). There are 17 residues in the CDR3. Primers: 60 Vbeta forward and 13 Jbeta reverse. Libraries were prepared by immunoSEQ multiplex PCR; TCRdb keeps only in-frame clonotypes and omits some of them. The table records about 160,000 clones, 70% to 80% of them present only once. As regards this clone: Its antigen remains unidentified.

The clonotype comes from a man between 18 and 35 years old in good health and CMV-seropositive. This chain uses TRBV13 with TRBJ2-1; D is possibly TRBD2 (6 bases). Sequenced: PBMCs. The CDR3 is CASSYRGSGTPYNEQFF. In DNA, the CDR3 is TGTGCCAGCAGCTACCGTGGTTCTGGGACTCCCTACAATGAGCAGTTCTTC.